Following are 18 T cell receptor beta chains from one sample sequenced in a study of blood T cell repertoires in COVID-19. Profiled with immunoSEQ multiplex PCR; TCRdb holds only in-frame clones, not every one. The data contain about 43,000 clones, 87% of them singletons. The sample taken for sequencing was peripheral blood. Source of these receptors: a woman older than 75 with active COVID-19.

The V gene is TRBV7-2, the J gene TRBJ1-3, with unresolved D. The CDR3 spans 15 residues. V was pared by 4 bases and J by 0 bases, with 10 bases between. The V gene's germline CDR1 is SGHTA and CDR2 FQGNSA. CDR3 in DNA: TGTGCCAGCAGCTCCCATCGAGTCTCTGGAAACACCATATATTTT. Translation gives CASSSHRVSGNTIYF.

The CDR3 reads CASSGVAGGQETQYF. The CDR3 coding sequence is TGTGCCAGCAGTGGGGTTGCGGGGGGTCAAGAGACCCAGTACTTC. This chain joins TRBV25-1 and TRBJ2-5; TRBD2 matches at 8 bases. The CDR3 spans 15 residues. CDR1 and CDR2 (germline): MGHDK, SYGVNS. V shed 4 bases and J 2 bases; nucleotides not matched to a gene: 6.

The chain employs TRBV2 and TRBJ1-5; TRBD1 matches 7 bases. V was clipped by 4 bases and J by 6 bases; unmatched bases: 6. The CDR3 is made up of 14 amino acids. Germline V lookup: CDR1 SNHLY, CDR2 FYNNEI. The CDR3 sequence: CASSGQGVGQPQHF. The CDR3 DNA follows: TGTGCCAGCAGTGGACAGGGAGTAGGTCAGCCCCAGCATTTT.

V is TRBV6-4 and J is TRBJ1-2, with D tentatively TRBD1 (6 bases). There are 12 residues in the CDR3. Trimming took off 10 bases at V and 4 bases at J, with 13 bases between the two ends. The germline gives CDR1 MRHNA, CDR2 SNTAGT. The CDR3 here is CATRTESYGYTF. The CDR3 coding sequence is TGTGCCACGCGGACAGAGAGCTATGGCTACACCTTC.

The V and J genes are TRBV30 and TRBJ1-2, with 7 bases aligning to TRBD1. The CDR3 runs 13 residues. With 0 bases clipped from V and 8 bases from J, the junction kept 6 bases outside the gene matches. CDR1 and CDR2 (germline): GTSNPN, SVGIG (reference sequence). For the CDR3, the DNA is TGTGCCTGGAGTGTAGGTCAGGGGGGCGGCTACACCTTC. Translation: CAWSVGQGGGYTF.

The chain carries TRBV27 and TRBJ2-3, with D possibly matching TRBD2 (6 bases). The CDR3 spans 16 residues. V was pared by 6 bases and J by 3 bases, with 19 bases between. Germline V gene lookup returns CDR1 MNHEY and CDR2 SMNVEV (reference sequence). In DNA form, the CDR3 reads TGTGCCAGCAGGCCAGTCGGGGACTGGAGAACAGATACGCAGTATTTT. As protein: CASRPVGDWRTDTQYF.

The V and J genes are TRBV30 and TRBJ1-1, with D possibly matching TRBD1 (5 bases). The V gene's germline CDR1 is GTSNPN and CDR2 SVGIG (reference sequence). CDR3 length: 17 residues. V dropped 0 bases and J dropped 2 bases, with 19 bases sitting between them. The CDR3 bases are TGTGCCTGGAGTGTAGATCTGCGGGGGATGGATAACACTGAAGCTTTCTTT. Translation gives CAWSVDLRGMDNTEAFF.

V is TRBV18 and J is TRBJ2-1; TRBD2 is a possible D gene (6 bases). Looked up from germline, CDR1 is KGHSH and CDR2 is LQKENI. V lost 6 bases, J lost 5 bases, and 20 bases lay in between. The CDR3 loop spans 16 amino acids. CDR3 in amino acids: CASSPREAGPNNEQFF. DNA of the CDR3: TGTGCCAGCTCGCCAAGGGAGGCGGGCCCGAACAATGAGCAGTTCTTC.

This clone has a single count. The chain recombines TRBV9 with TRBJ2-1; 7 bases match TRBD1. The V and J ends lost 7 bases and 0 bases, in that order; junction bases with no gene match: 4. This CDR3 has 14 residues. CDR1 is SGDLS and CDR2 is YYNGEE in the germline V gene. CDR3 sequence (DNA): TGTGCCAGCCAACAGGGGAGCTCCTACAATGAGCAGTTCTTC. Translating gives CASQQGSSYNEQFF.

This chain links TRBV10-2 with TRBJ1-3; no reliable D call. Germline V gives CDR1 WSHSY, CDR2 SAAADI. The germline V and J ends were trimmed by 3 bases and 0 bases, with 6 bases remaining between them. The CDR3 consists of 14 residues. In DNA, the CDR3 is TGCGCCAGCAGTGACTTAGACTCTGGAAACACCATATATTTT. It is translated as CASSDLDSGNTIYF.

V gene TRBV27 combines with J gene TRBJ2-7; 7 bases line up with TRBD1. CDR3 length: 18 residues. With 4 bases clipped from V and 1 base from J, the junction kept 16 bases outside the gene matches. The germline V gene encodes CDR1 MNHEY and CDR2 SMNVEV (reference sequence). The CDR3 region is CASSSPGQVNSGSYEQYF. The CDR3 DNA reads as TGTGCCAGCAGTTCCCCAGGACAGGTCAACAGCGGTTCCTACGAGCAGTACTTC.

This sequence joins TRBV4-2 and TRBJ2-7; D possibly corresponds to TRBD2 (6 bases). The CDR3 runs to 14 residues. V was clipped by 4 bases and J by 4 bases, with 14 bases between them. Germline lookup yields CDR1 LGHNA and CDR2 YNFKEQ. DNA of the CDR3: TGTGCCAGCAGCCTTCGGGAGACAAATTACGAGCAGTACTTC. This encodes CASSLRETNYEQYF.

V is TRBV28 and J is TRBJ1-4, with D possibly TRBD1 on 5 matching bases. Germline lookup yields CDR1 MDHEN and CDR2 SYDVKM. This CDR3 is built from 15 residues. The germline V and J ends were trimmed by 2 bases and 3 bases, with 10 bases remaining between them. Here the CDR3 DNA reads TGTGCCAGCAGTTTAGGTGGGGCAGCTAATGAAAAACTGTTTTTT. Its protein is CASSLGGAANEKLFF.

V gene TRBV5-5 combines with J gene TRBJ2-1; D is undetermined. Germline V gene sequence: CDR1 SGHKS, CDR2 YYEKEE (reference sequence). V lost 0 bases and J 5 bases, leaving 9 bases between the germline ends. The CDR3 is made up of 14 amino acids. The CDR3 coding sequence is TGTGCCAGCAGCTTGGCAAACAGAAACAATGAGCAGTTCTTC. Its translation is CASSLANRNNEQFF.

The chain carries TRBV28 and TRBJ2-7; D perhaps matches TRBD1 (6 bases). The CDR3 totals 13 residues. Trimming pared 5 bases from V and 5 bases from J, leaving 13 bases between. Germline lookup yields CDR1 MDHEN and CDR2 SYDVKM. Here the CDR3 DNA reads TGTGCCAGCAGTACAGGGAGACGTGACGAGCAGTACTTC. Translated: CASSTGRRDEQYF.

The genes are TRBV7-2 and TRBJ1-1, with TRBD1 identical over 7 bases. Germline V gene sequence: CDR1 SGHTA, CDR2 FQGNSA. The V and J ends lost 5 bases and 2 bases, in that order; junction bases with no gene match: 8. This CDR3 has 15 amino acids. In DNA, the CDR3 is TGTGCCAGCAGCGCGACAGGGAATGACAACACTGAAGCTTTCTTT. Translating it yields CASSATGNDNTEAFF. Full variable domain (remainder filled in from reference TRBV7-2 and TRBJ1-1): GAGVSQSPSNKVTEKGKDVELRCDPISGHTALYWYRQSLGQGLEFLIYFQGNSAPDKSGLPSDRFSAERTGGSVSTLTIQRTQQEDSAVYLCASSATGNDNTEAFFGQGTRLTVV.

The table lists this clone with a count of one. The CDR3 region is CASSLAGQGDTEAFF. As DNA, the CDR3 is TGTGCCAGCAGTCTTGCCGGACAGGGTGACACTGAAGCTTTCTTT. The chain employs TRBV4-2 and TRBJ1-1; 8 nucleotides match TRBD1. The CDR3 spans 15 residues. The V gene end was trimmed by 6 bases and the J gene end by 3 bases; junction bases not matched to a gene: 9. Germline V lookup: CDR1 LGHNA, CDR2 YNFKEQ.

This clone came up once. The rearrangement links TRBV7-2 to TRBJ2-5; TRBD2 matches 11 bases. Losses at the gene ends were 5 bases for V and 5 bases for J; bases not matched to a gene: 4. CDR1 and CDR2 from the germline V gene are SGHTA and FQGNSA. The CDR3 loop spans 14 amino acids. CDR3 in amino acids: CASSGGLAVETQYF. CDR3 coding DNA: TGTGCCAGCAGCGGGGGACTAGCGGTGGAGACCCAGTACTTC.